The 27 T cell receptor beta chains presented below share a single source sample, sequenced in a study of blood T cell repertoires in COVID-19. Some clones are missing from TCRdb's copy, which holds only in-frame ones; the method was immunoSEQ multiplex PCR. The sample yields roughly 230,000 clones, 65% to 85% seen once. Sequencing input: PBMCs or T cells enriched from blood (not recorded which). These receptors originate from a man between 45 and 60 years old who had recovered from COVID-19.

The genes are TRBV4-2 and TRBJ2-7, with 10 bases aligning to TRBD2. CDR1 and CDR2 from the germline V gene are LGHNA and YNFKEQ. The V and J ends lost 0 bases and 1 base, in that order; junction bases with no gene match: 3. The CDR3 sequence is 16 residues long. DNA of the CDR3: TGTGCCAGCAGCCAAGATCTTAGCGGGGGGTCCTACGAGCAGTACTTC. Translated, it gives CASSQDLSGGSYEQYF.

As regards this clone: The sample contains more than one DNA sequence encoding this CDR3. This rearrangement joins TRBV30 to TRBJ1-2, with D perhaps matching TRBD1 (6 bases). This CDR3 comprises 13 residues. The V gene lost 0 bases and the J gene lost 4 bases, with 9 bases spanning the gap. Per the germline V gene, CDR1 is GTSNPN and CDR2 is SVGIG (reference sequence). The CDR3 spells CAWSVQGGYGYTF. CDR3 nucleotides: TGTGCCTGGAGTGTACAAGGGGGCTATGGCTACACCTTC. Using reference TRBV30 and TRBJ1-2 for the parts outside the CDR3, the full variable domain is SQTIHQWPATLVQPVGSPLSLECTVEGTSNPNLYWYRQAAGRGLQLLFYSVGIGQISSEVPQNLSASRPQDRQFILSSKKLLLSDSGFYLCAWSVQGGYGYTFGSGTRLTVV.

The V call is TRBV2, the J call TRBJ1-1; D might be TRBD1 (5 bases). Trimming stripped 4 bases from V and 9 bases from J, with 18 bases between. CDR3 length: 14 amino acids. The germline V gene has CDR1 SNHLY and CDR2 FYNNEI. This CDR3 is CASSVEPGVTKAFF. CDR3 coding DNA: TGTGCCAGCAGTGTGGAACCGGGGGTTACCAAAGCTTTCTTT.

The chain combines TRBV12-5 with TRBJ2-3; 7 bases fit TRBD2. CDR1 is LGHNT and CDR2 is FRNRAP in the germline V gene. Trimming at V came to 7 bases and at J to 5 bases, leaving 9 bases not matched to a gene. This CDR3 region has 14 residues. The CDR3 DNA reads TGTGCTAGTGTTAAAGCGGGACTGGAAGATACGCAGTATTTT. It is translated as CASVKAGLEDTQYF. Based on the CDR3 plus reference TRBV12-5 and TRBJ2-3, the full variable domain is DARVTQTPRHKVTEMGQEVTMRCQPILGHNTVFWYRQTMMQGLELLAYFRNRAPLDDSGMPKDRFSAEMPDATLATLKIQPSEPRDSAVYFCASVKAGLEDTQYFGPGTRLTVL.

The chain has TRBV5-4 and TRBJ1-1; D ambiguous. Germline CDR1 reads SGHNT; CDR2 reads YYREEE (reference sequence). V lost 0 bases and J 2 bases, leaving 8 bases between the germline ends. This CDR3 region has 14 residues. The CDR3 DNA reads TGTGCCAGCAGCTTGGGGGCCCTTAACACTGAAGCTTTCTTT. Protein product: CASSLGALNTEAFF. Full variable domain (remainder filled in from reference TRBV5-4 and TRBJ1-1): ETGVTQSPTHLIKTRGQQVTLRCSSQSGHNTVSWYQQALGQGPQFIFQYYREEENGRGNFPPRFSGLQFPNYSSELNVNALELDDSALYLCASSLGALNTEAFFGQGTRLTVV.

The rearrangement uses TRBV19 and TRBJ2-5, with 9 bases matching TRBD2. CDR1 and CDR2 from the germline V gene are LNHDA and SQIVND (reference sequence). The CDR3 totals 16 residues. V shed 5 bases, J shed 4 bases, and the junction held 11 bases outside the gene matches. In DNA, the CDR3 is TGTGCCAGTAGTCCCTGGGGTAGCGGGAGTGGAGAGACCCAGTACTTC. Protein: CASSPWGSGSGETQYF. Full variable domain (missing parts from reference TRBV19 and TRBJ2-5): DGGITQSPKYLFRKEGQNVTLSCEQNLNHDAMYWYRQDPGQGLRLIYYSQIVNDFQKGDIAEGYSVSREKKESFPLTVTSAQKNPTAFYLCASSPWGSGSGETQYFGPGTRLLVL.

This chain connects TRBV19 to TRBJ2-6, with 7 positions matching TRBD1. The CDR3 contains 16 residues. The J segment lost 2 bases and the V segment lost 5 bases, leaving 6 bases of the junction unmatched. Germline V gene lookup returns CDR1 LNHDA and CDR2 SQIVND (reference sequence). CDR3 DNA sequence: TGTGCCAGTAGTCAGATGCAGGGGGCTGGGGCCAACGTCCTGACTTTC. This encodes CASSQMQGAGANVLTF.

CDR3 loop: CATSIPGGNDEQFF. DNA for the CDR3: TGTGCCACCAGCATACCGGGGGGGAACGATGAGCAGTTCTTC. V is TRBV15 and J is TRBJ2-1; TRBD2 agrees at 8 bases. The CDR3 sequence is 14 residues long. After removal of 4 bases from V and 8 bases from J, the junction contained 7 bases not matched to a gene. Germline V gives CDR1 LNHNV, CDR2 YYDKDF (reference sequence).

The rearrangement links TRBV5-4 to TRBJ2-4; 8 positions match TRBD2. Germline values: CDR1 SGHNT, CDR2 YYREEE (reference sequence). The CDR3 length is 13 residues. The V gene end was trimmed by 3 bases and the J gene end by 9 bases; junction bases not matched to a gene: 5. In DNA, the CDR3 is TGTGCCAGCAGCTGGGCGGGGGGCTTCATTCAGTACTTC. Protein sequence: CASSWAGGFIQYF.

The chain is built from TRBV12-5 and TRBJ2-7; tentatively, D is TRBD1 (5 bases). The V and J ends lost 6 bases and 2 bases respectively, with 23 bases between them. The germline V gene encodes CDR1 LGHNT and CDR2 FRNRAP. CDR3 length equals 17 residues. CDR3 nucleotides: TGTGCTAGTGGCCTCTCGACCGTGGGAAGGGGTCCCTACGAGCAGTACTTC. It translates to CASGLSTVGRGPYEQYF.

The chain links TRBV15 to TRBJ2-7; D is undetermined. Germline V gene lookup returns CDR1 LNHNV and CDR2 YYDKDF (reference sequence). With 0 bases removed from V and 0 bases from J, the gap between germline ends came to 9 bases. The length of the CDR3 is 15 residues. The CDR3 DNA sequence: TGTGCCACCAGCAGAGACACGACTGCCTCCTACGAGCAGTACTTC. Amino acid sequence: CATSRDTTASYEQYF.

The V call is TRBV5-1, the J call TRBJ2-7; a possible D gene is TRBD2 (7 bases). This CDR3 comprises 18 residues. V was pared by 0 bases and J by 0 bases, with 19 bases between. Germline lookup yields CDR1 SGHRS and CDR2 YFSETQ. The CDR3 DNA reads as TGCGCCAGCAGCTTGGAAGGGATGGGGGGGCTCAGCTCCTACGAGCAGTACTTC. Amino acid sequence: CASSLEGMGGLSSYEQYF.

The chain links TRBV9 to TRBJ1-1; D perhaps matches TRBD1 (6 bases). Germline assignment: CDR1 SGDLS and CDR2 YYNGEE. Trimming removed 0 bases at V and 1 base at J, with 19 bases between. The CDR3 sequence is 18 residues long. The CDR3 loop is CASSVATGTPSGNTEAFF. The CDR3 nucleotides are TGTGCCAGCAGCGTAGCTACAGGGACCCCCAGCGGGAACACTGAAGCTTTCTTT.

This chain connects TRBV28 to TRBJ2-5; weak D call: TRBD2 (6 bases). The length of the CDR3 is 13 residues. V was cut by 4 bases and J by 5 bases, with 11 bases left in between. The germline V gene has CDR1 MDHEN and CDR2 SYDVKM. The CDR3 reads CASSSRRGETQYF. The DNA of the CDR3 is TGTGCCAGCAGTTCCAGACGGGGGGAGACCCAGTACTTC.

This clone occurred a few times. The CDR3: CAISDMTGRRNYGYTF. In nucleotides, the CDR3 is TGTGCCATCAGTGATATGACAGGGCGGCGGAACTATGGCTACACCTTC. The J gene is TRBJ1-2, the V gene TRBV10-3, with 7 bases identical to TRBD1. With V trimmed by 3 bases and J by 2 bases, 9 bases remained unmatched. Germline V gene lookup returns CDR1 ENHRY and CDR2 SYGVKD. This CDR3 spans 16 amino acids.

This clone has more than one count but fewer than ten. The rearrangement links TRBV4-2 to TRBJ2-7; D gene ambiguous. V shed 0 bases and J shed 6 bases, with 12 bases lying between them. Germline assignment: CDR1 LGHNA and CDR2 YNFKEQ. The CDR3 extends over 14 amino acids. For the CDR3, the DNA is TGTGCCAGCAGCCAAGATACGGTCGTGCGCGAGCAGTACTTC. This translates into CASSQDTVVREQYF.

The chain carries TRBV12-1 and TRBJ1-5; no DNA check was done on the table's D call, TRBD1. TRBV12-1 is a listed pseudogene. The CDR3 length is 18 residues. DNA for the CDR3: TGTGCCAGCAGCTTTAAGTGTAGGGACAGGGTTGGCAATCAGCCCCAGCATTTT. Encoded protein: CASSFKCRDRVGNQPQHF.

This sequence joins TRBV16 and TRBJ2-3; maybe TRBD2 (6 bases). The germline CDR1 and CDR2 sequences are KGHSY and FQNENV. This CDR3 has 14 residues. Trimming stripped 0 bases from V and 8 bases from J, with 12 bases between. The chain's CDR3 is CASSQSRGGGTQYF. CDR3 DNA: TGTGCCAGCAGCCAATCGCGGGGAGGAGGTACGCAGTATTTT.

CDR3 loop: CASSPLRGFYGYTF. CDR3 nucleotide sequence: TGTGCCAGCTCACCCCTAAGGGGATTCTATGGCTACACCTTC. This rearrangement joins TRBV18 to TRBJ1-2; possible D gene TRBD1, 5 bases. The CDR3 loop spans 14 amino acids. V lost 3 bases and J 4 bases, leaving 12 bases between the germline ends. Germline CDR1 and CDR2: KGHSH and LQKENI.

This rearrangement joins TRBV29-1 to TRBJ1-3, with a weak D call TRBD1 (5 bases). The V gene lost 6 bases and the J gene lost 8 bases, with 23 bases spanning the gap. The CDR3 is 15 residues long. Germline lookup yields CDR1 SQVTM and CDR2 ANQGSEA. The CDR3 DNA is TGCAGCGTCACAAAGCTAGGGGCGGCCCGAGACACCATATATTTT. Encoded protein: CSVTKLGAARDTIYF.

CDR3: CASSAGGAYNEQFF. As DNA, the CDR3 is TGCGCCAGCAGTGCGGGAGGCGCCTACAATGAGCAGTTCTTC. V usage is TRBV10-1 and J usage is TRBJ2-1; 7 bases agree with TRBD2. In germline, CDR1 is WNHNN, CDR2 SYGVQD (reference sequence). The CDR3 length is 14 residues. The V gene end was trimmed by 4 bases and the J gene end by 2 bases; junction bases not matched to a gene: 2.

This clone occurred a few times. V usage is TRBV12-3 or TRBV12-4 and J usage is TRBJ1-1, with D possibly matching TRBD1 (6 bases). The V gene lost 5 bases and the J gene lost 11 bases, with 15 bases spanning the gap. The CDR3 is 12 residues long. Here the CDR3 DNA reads TGTGCCAGCAGTATGCCGGGAGGGGGGGCTTTCTTT. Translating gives CASSMPGGGAFF.

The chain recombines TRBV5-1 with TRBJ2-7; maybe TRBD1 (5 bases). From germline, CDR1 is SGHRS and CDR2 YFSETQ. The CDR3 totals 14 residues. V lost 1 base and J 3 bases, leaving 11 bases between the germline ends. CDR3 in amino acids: CASSLSRQIYEQYF. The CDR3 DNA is TGCGCCAGCAGCTTGTCCAGACAGATCTACGAGCAGTACTTC.

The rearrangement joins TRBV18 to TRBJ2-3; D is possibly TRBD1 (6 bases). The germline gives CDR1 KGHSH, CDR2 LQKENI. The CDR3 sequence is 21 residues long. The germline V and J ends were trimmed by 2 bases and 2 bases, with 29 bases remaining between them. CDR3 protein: CASSPWGPGFGLAESTDTQYF. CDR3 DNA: TGTGCCAGCTCACCATGGGGGCCGGGGTTCGGGCTAGCAGAATCCACAGATACGCAGTATTTT.

The CDR3 region is CASSGRGGRETQYF. The DNA of the CDR3 is TGTGCCAGTAGTGGTCGGGGGGGGCGTGAGACCCAGTACTTC. The chain has TRBV19 and TRBJ2-5, with 8 nucleotides matching TRBD2. This CDR3 region has 14 residues. V lost 5 bases and J lost 5; bases outside the gene matches: 7. Germline loops: CDR1 LNHDA, CDR2 SQIVND (reference sequence).

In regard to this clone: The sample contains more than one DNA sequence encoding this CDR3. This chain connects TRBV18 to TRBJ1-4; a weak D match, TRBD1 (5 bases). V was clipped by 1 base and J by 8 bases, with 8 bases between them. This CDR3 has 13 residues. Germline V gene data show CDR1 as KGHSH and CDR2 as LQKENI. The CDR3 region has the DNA TGTGCCAGCTCACCACGGGGGGAGGAAAAACTGTTTTTT. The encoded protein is CASSPRGEEKLFF.

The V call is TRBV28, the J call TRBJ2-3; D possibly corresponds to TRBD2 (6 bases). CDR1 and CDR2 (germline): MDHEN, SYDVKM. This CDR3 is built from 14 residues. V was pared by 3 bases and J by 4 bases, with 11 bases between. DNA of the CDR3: TGTGCCAGCAGTTTTGGGGGGAACGCAGATACGCAGTATTTT. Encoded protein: CASSFGGNADTQYF.